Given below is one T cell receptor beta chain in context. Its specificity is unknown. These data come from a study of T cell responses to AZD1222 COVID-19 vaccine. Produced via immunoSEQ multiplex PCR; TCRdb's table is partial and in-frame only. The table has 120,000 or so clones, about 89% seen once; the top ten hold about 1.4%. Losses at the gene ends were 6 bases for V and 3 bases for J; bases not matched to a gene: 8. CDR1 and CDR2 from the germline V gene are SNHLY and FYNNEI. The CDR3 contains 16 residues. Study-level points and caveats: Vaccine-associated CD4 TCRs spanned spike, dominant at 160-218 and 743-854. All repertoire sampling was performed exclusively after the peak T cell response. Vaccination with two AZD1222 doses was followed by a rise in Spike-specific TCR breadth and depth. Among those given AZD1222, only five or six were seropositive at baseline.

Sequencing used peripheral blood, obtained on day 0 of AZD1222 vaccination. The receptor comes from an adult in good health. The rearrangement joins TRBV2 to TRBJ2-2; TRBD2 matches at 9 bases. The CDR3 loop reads CASSPLTSGYTGELFF. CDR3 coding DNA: TGTGCCAGCAGCCCGTTGACTAGCGGCTACACCGGGGAGCTGTTTTTT.